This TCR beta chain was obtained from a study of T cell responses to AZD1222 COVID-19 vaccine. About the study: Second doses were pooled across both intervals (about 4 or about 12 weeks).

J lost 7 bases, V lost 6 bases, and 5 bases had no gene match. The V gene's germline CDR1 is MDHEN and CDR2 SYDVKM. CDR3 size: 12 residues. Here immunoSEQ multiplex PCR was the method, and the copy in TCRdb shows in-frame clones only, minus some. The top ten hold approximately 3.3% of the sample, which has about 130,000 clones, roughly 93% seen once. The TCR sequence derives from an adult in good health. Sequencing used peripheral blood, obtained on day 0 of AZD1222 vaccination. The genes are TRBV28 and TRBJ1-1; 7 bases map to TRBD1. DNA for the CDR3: TGTGCCAGCAGAAAGGGACAGCTTGAAGCTTTCTTT. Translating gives CASRKGQLEAFF.